Listed below are T cell receptor beta chains from one sample, sequenced in a study of patients and donors after allogeneic stem cell transplantation. TCRdb processed the RT-PCR reads anew with MiXCR; each CDR3 protein has one entry. Of some 230,000 distinct CDR3 sequences listed, roughly 14% are singletons. The sample was blood, either unsorted or a sorted T cell fraction (not recorded which). These receptors came from a human donor who was either an allogeneic HSCT recipient or a stem cell or donor lymphocyte infusion donor (not recorded which). It is not recorded whose cells these are; they may come from a transplant donor. The CDR3 runs from the conserved cysteine through the conserved F or W. The D gene is left open where the match is weak. Some rows mark clone size as missing; the rest say once, few, many or name a class of expanded clone.

TRBV19,.,.,TRBJ1-6,TGTGCCAGTAGTATAGGAGTAGCGGCCGGAGGGTCACCCCTCCACTTT,CASSIGVAAGGSPLHF
TRBV5-5,.,.,TRBJ2-1,TGTGCCAGCAGCCCGGGACTGGATGAGCAGTTCTTC,CASSPGLDEQFF
TRBV5-1,medium-sized,.,TRBJ1-2,TGCGCCAGCAGCTTGGGGGGGCAGTTTGGCTACACCTTC,CASSLGGQFGYTF
TRBV9,few,.,TRBJ2-1,TGTGCCAGCAGCGTAGAAGGACGGGGATGGGGTGAGCAGTTCTTC,CASSVEGRGWGEQFF
TRBV5-1,few,TRBD1,TRBJ2-7,TGCGCCAGCAGCCCGGACAGGGAGCAGTACTTC,CASSPDREQYF
TRBV20-1,many,.,TRBJ2-3,TGCAGTGCTAGAGCCGTCCGGGCAAGATTTAGCACAGATACGCAGTATTTT,CSARAVRARFSTDTQYF
TRBV6-1,.,TRBD2,TRBJ2-1,TGTGCCAGCAGTGAACCCGGGAGGGCGCGGAATGAGCAGTTCTTC,CASSEPGRARNEQFF
TRBV6-5,.,.,TRBJ2-7,TGTGCCAGCAGTTACTCACTCGGGGGACAAAGCTCCTACGAGCAGTACTTC,CASSYSLGGQSSYEQYF
TRBV12-3/TRBV12-4,few,.,TRBJ2-1,TGTGCCAGCAGTCAAGGGGGGGTGTCCTACAATGAGCAGTTCTTC,CASSQGGVSYNEQFF
TRBV4-1,many,.,TRBJ2-2,TGCGCCAGCAGCCAGCTGGACCTCATGAACACCGGGGAGCTGTTTTTT,CASSQLDLMNTGELFF
TRBV4-1,.,TRBD2,TRBJ2-2,TGCGCCAGCAGCCACCCCCTAGCGGGAGGGCGAACCGGGGAGCTGTTTTTT,CASSHPLAGGRTGELFF
TRBV2,once,.,TRBJ2-5,TGTGCCAGCAGTGGCCTACTAGTCACTGAGACCCAGTACTTC,CASSGLLVTETQYF
TRBV30,.,.,TRBJ2-1,TGTGCCTGGAGGGCCTGGGACTTCCGAGCTAGCAATGAGCAGTTCTTC,CAWRAWDFRASNEQFF
TRBV6-1,many,TRBD1,TRBJ1-2,TGTGCCAGCAGTGAAGCAGGGGGCAACTATGGCTACACCTTC,CASSEAGGNYGYTF
TRBV27,few,TRBD2,TRBJ2-7,TGTGCCAGCAGTCCATCGGGGTGGTCGCGGGAGAGGTCCTACGAGCAGTACTTC,CASSPSGWSRERSYEQYF
TRBV3-1,.,TRBD1,TRBJ1-1,TGTGCCAGCAGCCAAACAGGGGTTTGGACTGAAGCTTTCTTT,CASSQTGVWTEAFF
TRBV9,.,.,TRBJ1-1,TGTGCCAGCAGCGCTGACATCATGAACACTGAAGCTTTCTTT,CASSADIMNTEAFF
TRBV6-1,.,TRBD1,TRBJ2-1,TGTGCCAGCAGAATAGACAGGGGGACCTACAATGAGCAGTTCTTC,CASRIDRGTYNEQFF
TRBV4-2,few,TRBD1,TRBJ2-7,TGTGCCAGAGCACCGAAAGGACAGGGCTCCTACGAGCAGTACTTC,CARAPKGQGSYEQYF
TRBV9,.,.,TRBJ1-1,TGTGCCAGCAGCGTAGGCGGTCCGAACACTGAAGCTTTCTTT,CASSVGGPNTEAFF
TRBV12-3/TRBV12-4,.,.,TRBJ1-4,TGTGCCAGCGGGACACTTAATGAAAAACTGTTTTTT,CASGTLNEKLFF
TRBV7-9,few,.,TRBJ1-1,TGTGCCAGCAGTTTGACATTGGAGAACACTGAAGCTTTCTTT,CASSLTLENTEAFF
TRBV5-4,few,.,TRBJ1-1,TGTGCCAGCAGCTTCTCTATTATGAACACTGAAGCTTTCTTT,CASSFSIMNTEAFF
TRBV4-2,.,.,TRBJ1-2,TGTGCCAGCAGCGGCTATGGCTACACCTTC,CASSGYGYTF
TRBV27,.,TRBD2,TRBJ2-3,TGTGCCAGCAGATTAGGACTAGCGGGAGCGGCAGATACGCAGTATTTT,CASRLGLAGAADTQYF
TRBV3-1,many,.,TRBJ1-2,TGTGCCAGCAGCCAATCTCGGGGTACCGACGGCTACACCTTC,CASSQSRGTDGYTF
TRBV20-1,.,TRBD2,TRBJ2-1,TGCAGTGCTCCTCAAACTAGCGGGAGATACGGTGAGCAGTTCTTC,CSAPQTSGRYGEQFF
TRBV2,few,.,TRBJ2-2,TGTGCCAGCAAATGGCACCAGAACACCGGGGAGCTGTTTTTT,CASKWHQNTGELFF
TRBV12-3/TRBV12-4,few,TRBD1,TRBJ1-1,TGTGCCAGCAGTTTAGAAAGGACAGGGGTCCAGGTTTTCCCTGAAGCTTTCTTT,CASSLERTGVQVFPEAFF
TRBV7-2,.,TRBD1,TRBJ1-1,TGTGCCAGCAGCTTAGAAGGGGGCGATCTTTCTGAAGCTTTCTTT,CASSLEGGDLSEAFF
TRBV5-4,.,.,TRBJ1-2,TGTGCCAGCAGCCCGGATCGCTATGGCTACACCTTC,CASSPDRYGYTF
TRBV6-5,.,TRBD1,TRBJ1-1,TGTGCCAGCAGTTACCAATTCCAGGGGGAGACTGAAGCTTTCTTT,CASSYQFQGETEAFF
TRBV7-2,many,.,TRBJ2-1,TGTGCCAGCAGCTTACGGTGGCAGGCCTTACAATACAATGAGCAGTTCTTC,CASSLRWQALQYNEQFF